Listed below are T cell receptor beta chains from one sample, sequenced in a study of blood T cell repertoires in COVID-19. Clones were read by immunoSEQ multiplex PCR, and TCRdb kept only the in-frame ones, dropping some. The sample contains fewer than 80,000 clones, nearly 90% of which appear only once. The sample taken for sequencing was peripheral blood. The receptor source for this set is a woman between 45 and 65 years old with active COVID-19. The CDR3 runs from the conserved cysteine through the conserved F or W. A D gene is named only where the DNA matches it firmly.

j_call v_call d_call cdr3_nt cdr3_aa
TRBJ2-5 TRBV10-2 - TGCGCCAGCAGTGGTACAGCAAAAGAGACCCAGTACTTC CASSGTAKETQYF
TRBJ2-1 TRBV7-9 TRBD2 TGTGCCAGCAGGCCCATAGCGGGAGGGCCTTATGAGCAGTTCTTC CASRPIAGGPYEQFF
TRBJ1-1 TRBV7-8 TRBD1 TGTGCCAGCAGCGGAGCGACAGGGAAAACTGAAGCTTTCTTT CASSGATGKTEAFF
TRBJ2-3 TRBV12-3/TRBV12-4 - TGTGCCAGCAGTTCGACAGGAGATACGCAGTATTTT CASSSTGDTQYF
TRBJ2-5 TRBV7-3 TRBD1 TGTGCCAGCAGCTTACAGGGGGCCGGGTCTACCCAGTACTTC CASSLQGAGSTQYF
TRBJ1-1 TRBV5-1 - TGCGCCAGCAGCTTAACCAGGGGACCCACTGAAGCTTTCTTT CASSLTRGPTEAFF
TRBJ2-4 TRBV28 TRBD2 TGTGCCAGCAGTTTAAGGCGTAGCGGGAGACCATACTTC CASSLRRSGRPYF
TRBJ2-1 TRBV19 TRBD1 TGTGCCAGTAGTTGGACAGGGGGCTACAATGAGCAGTTCTTC CASSWTGGYNEQFF
TRBJ1-5 TRBV19 TRBD1 TGTGCCAGTAGTATTGGGGACAGGGTCAATCAGCCCCAGCATTTT CASSIGDRVNQPQHF
TRBJ1-2 TRBV29-1 - TGCAGCGTTGTCAGGATTAACTATGGCTACACCTTC CSVVRINYGYTF
TRBJ2-1 TRBV11-3 TRBD2 TGTGCCAGCAGCACTAGCGGAGATTACAATGAGCAGTTCTTC CASSTSGDYNEQFF
TRBJ2-7 TRBV28 TRBD2 TGTGCCAGCAGTTCTATGGCCCCTATCGGACTAGCGGTCTCCTACGAGCAGTACTTC CASSSMAPIGLAVSYEQYF
TRBJ1-2 TRBV5-6 TRBD1 TGTGCCAGCAGCGGGGGACAGGGGGCGAAGGACGGCTATGGCTACACCTTC CASSGGQGAKDGYGYTF
TRBJ2-1 TRBV14 - TGTGCCAGCAGCCACCTAAACCTAGTCGATGAGCAGTTCTTC CASSHLNLVDEQFF
TRBJ1-4 TRBV28 TRBD1 TGTGCCAGCTCGCAGGGGGGAACTAATGAAAAACTGTTTTTT CASSQGGTNEKLFF
TRBJ2-4 TRBV6-1 - TGTGCCAGCAGTGAATTGGCTTGGCGGGAACAAAACATTCAGTACTTC CASSELAWREQNIQYF